This TCR beta chain comes out of a study of blood T cell repertoires in COVID-19 (dated by TCRdb to the early 2020s). For context, the study as a whole: Samples covering the acute and convalescent phases of COVID-19 were provided by collaborators in the United States, Italy and Spain. The prospective study material was composed of cDNA or gDNA derived from T cells, B-cell-depleted T cells, or PBMCs. Deeply sampled blood TCRbeta repertoires from subjects exposed to, actively infected with, or recovered from COVID-19 were included in the dataset. The repertoires were released in a freely available public database meant as a resource for research on the immune response to SARS-CoV-2. The samples were drawn from two sources: the first 160 participants of the ongoing ImmuneRACE study, and 950 to 1,500 subjects contributed by 6 global collaborators. Nearly every sample came with metadata listing a de-identified subject ID, COVID-19 status, age in years and sex. Where HLA class I and class II types were available, the types were taken from metadata supplied by the sample provider, not from assay-based typing.

The investigation overall reported the following: Clinical and demographic metadata were provided uncurated, with the amount varying by source and participant.

One collaborating source in Seattle enrolled patients during active infection and followed them longitudinally through the course of disease. The collaborating institutions used their own protocols to collect whole blood in K2EDTA tubes. For TCRbeta analysis, collaborator samples were shipped as frozen whole blood, as isolated PBMCs, or as DNA extracted from either sample type. A remark on this clone: The clone's antigen remains unknown. Base qualities are missing; no much larger clone stands one base away.

Its CDR3 holds 15 amino acids, cysteine through phenylalanine. Kept here is only the CDR3 DNA, which spans 45 bases and is read in frame from base 1. The germline V gene yields ENHRY for CDR1 and SYGVKD for CDR2. V is reduced by 2 bases and J by 1 base, leaving a spacing of 11 bases between them. TCRbeta CDR3 regions were amplified from genomic DNA using the immunoSEQ Assay, a bias-controlled multiplex PCR. As for the authors' bioinformatics: Within the assay, amplification of reference gene primers was used to estimate how many nucleated cells each sample contained. To quantify the absolute abundance of each unique TCRbeta CDR3 rearrangement, sequence reads were collapsed and filtered. For each sample, productive Simpson clonality was calculated as the square root of Simpson's diversity index across productive rearrangements. TCRdb mirrors the immuneACCESS table, restricted to in-frame sequences. Some clones are absent from its copies; in checked studies, under half trace to an unresolved V gene, and the reason for the others is unknown. V and J calls and clone size are as listed in that table; D and trimming were resolved from the DNA. In all, the sample holds more than 150,000 clones, and around 94% of those were seen once. The ten largest clones add up to 0.76% of the sample.

The clonotype comes from a man younger than 45 with COVID-19, enrolled during active disease. The rearranged segments are TRBV10-3 and TRBJ1-1; D gene: possibly TRBD1, on 6 matching bases. Material: peripheral blood. The encoded CDR3 is CAISEPAGENTEAFF. The nucleotide sequence is given as TGTGCCATCAGTGAGCCCGCAGGGGAGAACACTGAAGCTTTCTTT.